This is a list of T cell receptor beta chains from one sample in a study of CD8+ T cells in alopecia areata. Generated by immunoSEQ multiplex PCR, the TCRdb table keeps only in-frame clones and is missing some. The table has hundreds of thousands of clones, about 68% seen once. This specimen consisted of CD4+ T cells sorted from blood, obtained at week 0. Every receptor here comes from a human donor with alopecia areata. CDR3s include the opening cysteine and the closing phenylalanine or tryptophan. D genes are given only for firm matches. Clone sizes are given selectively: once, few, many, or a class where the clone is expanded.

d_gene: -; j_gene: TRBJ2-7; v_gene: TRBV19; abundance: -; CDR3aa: CASSSSYEQYF; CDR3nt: TGTGCCAGTAGTAGCAGTTACGAGCAGTACTTC
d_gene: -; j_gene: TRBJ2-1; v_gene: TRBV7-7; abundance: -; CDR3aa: CASSLGLNNEQFF; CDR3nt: TGTGCTAGCAGCTTAGGACTAAACAATGAGCAGTTCTTC
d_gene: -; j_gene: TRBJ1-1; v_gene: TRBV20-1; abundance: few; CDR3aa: CSAPGYTEAFF; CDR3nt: TGCAGTGCACCAGGGTACACTGAAGCTTTCTTT
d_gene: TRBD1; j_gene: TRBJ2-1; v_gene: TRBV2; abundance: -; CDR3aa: CASRDDRVGQYYNEQFF; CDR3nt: TGTGCCAGCAGGGACGACAGGGTCGGGCAATACTACAATGAGCAGTTCTTC
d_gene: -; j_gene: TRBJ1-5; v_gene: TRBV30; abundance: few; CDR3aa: CAWAGGGNQPQHF; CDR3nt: TGTGCCTGGGCCGGAGGGGGCAATCAGCCCCAGCATTTT
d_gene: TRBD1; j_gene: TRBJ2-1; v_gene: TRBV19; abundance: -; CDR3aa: CASSMGDSTYNEQFF; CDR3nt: TGTGCCAGTAGTATGGGGGACAGCACCTACAATGAGCAGTTCTTC
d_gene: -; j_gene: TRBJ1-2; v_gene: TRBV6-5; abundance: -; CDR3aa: CASSRWTVVTF; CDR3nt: TGTGCCAGCAGCCGCTGGACAGTCGTCACCTTC
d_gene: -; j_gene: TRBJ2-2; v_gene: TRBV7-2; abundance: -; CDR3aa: CASSLAVQGNTGELFF; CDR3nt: TGTGCCAGCAGCTTAGCGGTACAGGGGAACACCGGGGAGCTGTTTTTT
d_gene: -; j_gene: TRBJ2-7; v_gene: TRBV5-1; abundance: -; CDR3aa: CASSYDTFEQYF; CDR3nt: TGCGCCAGCAGCTACGACACTTTTGAGCAGTACTTC
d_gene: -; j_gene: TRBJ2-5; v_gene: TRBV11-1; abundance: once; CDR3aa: CASSYGTQPQETQYF; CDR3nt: TGTGCCAGCAGCTACGGGACTCAACCCCAAGAGACCCAGTACTTC
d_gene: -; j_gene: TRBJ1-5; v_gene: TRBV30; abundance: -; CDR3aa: CAWRGPGDQPQHF; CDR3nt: TGTGCCTGGAGGGGGCCTGGGGATCAGCCCCAGCATTTT